This T cell receptor (beta chain) was sequenced in a study of cytotoxic CD8 clonotypes in ibrutinib-treated CLL. Study-wide context: Among the samples, the mean was approximately 250,000 productive templates and about 90,000 productive rearrangements.

The CDR3 has 15 amino acids. Trimming took 5 bases from V and 6 from J, leaving 19 bases between them. The V gene's germline CDR1 is SGHVS and CDR2 FNYEAQ. This clone was picked up one time. Produced via immunoSEQ multiplex PCR; TCRdb's table is partial and in-frame only. The sample has approximately 67,000 clones; about 84% are singletons. The sequencing used PBMCs, collected at disease progression, from a patient treated with ibrutinib. The chain employs TRBV7-6 and TRBJ1-1, with D possibly matching TRBD1 (6 bases). The sequence derives from a human donor with chronic lymphocytic leukemia. CDR3 protein: CASSDPPRGQAEAFF. The CDR3 region has the DNA TGTGCCAGCAGCGACCCCCCCCGGGGGCAGGCTGAAGCTTTCTTT.